Shown below are 7 T cell receptor beta chains from a single sample sequenced in a study of blood T cells in healthy people across ages. A second PCR, run for about 7 to 12 cycles, used a sample-barcoded 5' primer plus a J-beta primer mix. Using its own MiXCR run on the 5' RACE reads, TCRdb lists one record per CDR3 protein. The sample shows roughly 1,800,000 distinct CDR3 sequences, less than 50% of them seen only once. The sequenced sample consisted of blood. The receptor set was obtained from a woman aged 35 to 49 in good health.

The chain recombines TRBV20-1 with TRBJ1-5; the match to TRBD1 covers 12 bases. The CDR3 covers 16 residues. Germline lookup yields CDR1 DFQATT and CDR2 SNEGSKA (reference sequence). After removal of 3 bases from V and 5 bases from J, the junction contained 8 bases not matched to a gene. The CDR3 is CSASSGTGGADQPQHF. CDR3 DNA: TGCAGTGCTAGCAGTGGGACAGGGGGCGCAGATCAGCCCCAGCATTTT.

A single count supports this clonotype. V and J are TRBV4-1 and TRBJ2-3; TRBD1 is a possible D gene (8 bases). The CDR3 is 15 amino acids. Germline values: CDR1 MGHRA, CDR2 YSYEKL. Trimming took 6 bases from V and 6 from J, leaving 19 bases between them. The DNA of the CDR3 is TGCGCCAGCAGACGGATACAGGGGGGGGCGGATACGCAGTATTTT. Translation: CASRRIQGGADTQYF.

This clonotype was picked up a small number of times. This rearrangement joins TRBV29-1 to TRBJ2-5; possible D gene TRBD2, 6 bases. V lost 4 bases, J lost 1 base, and 13 bases lay in between. Germline V gene lookup returns CDR1 SQVTM and CDR2 ANQGSEA. The CDR3 has 14 amino acids. For the CDR3, the DNA is TGCAGCGTTGTGATGGGGGGACTCCAAGAGACCCAGTACTTC. It encodes CSVVMGGLQETQYF.

The genes are TRBV5-1 and TRBJ2-5; the match to TRBD1 covers 9 bases. The V and J ends lost 3 bases and 5 bases, in that order; junction bases with no gene match: 11. Germline V lookup: CDR1 SGHRS, CDR2 YFSETQ. The CDR3 is made up of 16 amino acids. CDR3 in DNA: TGCGCCAGCAGCTCCCGGACAGGGGTACCGCGGGAGACCCAGTACTTC. Residues: CASSSRTGVPRETQYF.

This clonotype turned up a few times. The chain joins TRBV29-1 to TRBJ1-4; no definite D call. V was trimmed by 6 bases and J by 8 bases, leaving 19 bases between them. Germline loops: CDR1 SQVTM, CDR2 ANQGSEA. The CDR3 covers 14 residues. This chain's CDR3 is CSVRLAGVREKLFF. The DNA of the CDR3 is TGCAGCGTACGACTGGCCGGAGTAAGGGAAAAACTGTTTTTT.

The CDR3 DNA reads as TGCGCCAGCGCGGGACGGGATACAGATACGCAGTATTTT. It is translated as CASAGRDTDTQYF. The chain uses TRBV5-1 and TRBJ2-3; TRBD2 might be the D (6 bases). V dropped 7 bases and J dropped 3 bases, with 12 bases sitting between them. Per germline, CDR1 SGHRS and CDR2 YFSETQ. The CDR3 consists of 13 residues. The full variable domain, with the rest looked up from reference TRBV5-1 and TRBJ2-3, is KAGVTQTPRYLIKTRGQQVTLSCSPISGHRSVSWYQQTPGQGLQFLFEYFSETQRNKGNFPGRFSGRQFSNSRSEMNVSTLELGDSALYLCASAGRDTDTQYFGPGTRLTVL.

The chain carries TRBV7-9 and TRBJ1-2, with 7 bases aligning to TRBD1. The trim removed 5 bases at V and 6 bases at J, leaving 9 bases unmatched. CDR1 and CDR2 from the germline V gene are SEHNR and FQNEAQ (reference sequence). This CDR3 spans 14 amino acids. The CDR3 region has the DNA TGTGCCAGCAGCCCAGACAGGGTCCTTCATGGCTACACCTTC. Amino acids: CASSPDRVLHGYTF.